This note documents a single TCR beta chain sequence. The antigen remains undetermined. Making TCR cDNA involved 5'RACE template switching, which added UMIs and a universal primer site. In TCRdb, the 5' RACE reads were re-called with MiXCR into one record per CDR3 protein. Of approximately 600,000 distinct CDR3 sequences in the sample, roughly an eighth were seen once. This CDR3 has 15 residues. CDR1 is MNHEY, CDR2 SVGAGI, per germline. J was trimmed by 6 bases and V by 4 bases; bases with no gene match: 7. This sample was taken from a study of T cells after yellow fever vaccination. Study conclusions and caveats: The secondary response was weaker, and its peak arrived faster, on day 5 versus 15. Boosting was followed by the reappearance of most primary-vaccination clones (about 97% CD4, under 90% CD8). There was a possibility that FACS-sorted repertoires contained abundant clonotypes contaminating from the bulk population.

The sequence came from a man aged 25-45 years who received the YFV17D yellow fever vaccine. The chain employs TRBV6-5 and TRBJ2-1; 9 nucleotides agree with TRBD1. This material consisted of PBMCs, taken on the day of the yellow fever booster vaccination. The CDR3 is CASSSPRDRVNEQFF. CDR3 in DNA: TGTGCCAGCAGTTCACCGAGGGACAGGGTCAATGAGCAGTTCTTC.